This paragraph reports one T cell receptor beta chain. The assay was immunoSEQ multiplex PCR, and TCRdb's table has in-frame clones only and misses some. Among 200,000 to 300,000 clones, around 88% were seen once, and the ten largest hold roughly 2.4%. This entry comes from a study of blood T cell repertoires in COVID-19. Background on the study: COVID-19 samples, acute and convalescent, were from the United States, Italy and Spain. In each case, the material was cDNA or gDNA derived from T cells, B-cell-depleted T cells, or PBMCs.

Those enrolled, adults aged roughly 18 to 90 years, came from some 25 US areas. Participant-given clinical history determined each cohort assignment. Germline lookup yields CDR1 SGHVS and CDR2 FQNEAQ. The CDR3 contains 20 residues. The J segment lost 6 bases and the V segment lost 1 base, leaving 15 bases of the junction unmatched. The V gene is TRBV7-8, the J gene TRBJ2-1; 13 bases are shared with TRBD2. The receptor comes from a woman aged 40 to 50 with acute COVID-19. The sequencing input was PBMCs or T cells enriched from blood (not recorded which). CDR3 protein: CASSLGGLAGRGPRVNEQFF. As DNA, the CDR3 is TGTGCCAGCAGCTTAGGGGGACTAGCGGGACGGGGGCCTAGGGTCAATGAGCAGTTCTTC.